This T cell receptor beta chain was captured in a study of T cells in Graves' hyperthyroidism and ophthalmopathy. RNA transcripts were the template for amplifying TCR beta CDR3 regions. HTBI primers drove first-round RT-PCR of the TCR CDR3. TCRdb recomputed calls from the multiplex PCR reads with MiXCR, one row per CDR3 protein. The table lists a few hundred thousand distinct CDR3 sequences, more than 15% of them singletons. The germline gives CDR1 MNHEY, CDR2 SVGEGT. V gave up 8 bases and J gave up 5 bases, with 13 bases separating them. The CDR3 spans 13 residues. The chain combines TRBV6-2 or TRBV6-3 with TRBJ2-1; maybe TRBD2 (6 bases). This sequence was found in a woman in her 30s with Graves' hyperthyroidism. The specimen was blood. Here the CDR3 DNA reads TGTGCCAGCGGGGGGACCTGGGACAATGAGCAGTTCTTC. This codes for CASGGTWDNEQFF.